The clone carrying this T cell receptor beta chain appeared a single time. The antigen is undetermined. The data were obtained in a study of somatic mutations in cytotoxic T cells in rheumatoid arthritis. Study-wide results and caveats: No correction for multiple comparisons was applied to the slight TRBV07 underrepresentation in rheumatoid arthritis patients.

Germline lookup yields CDR1 SGHAT and CDR2 FQNNGV. CDR3 length equals 17 residues. V lost 0 bases and J 4 bases, leaving 19 bases between the germline ends. Authors' processing steps: Matching between patient CD8+ clones larger than 1% and published virus-specific TCRB sequences was rare. The method was immunoSEQ multiplex PCR; TCRdb's version includes in-frame clones alone and lacks a portion of them. For V, J and clone size, that table is used; D and trimming come from the DNA. The sample includes about 3,800 clones, approximately 81% of them seen just once. The specimen was CD8+ T cells sorted from blood. The chain is built from TRBV11-2 and TRBJ2-7; D not certain. The sequence was collected from an adult with rheumatoid arthritis. CDR3 sequence reads: CASSLEGSGVPPYEQYF. CDR3 sequence (DNA): TGTGCCAGCAGCTTAGAGGGTTCAGGCGTACCCCCGTACGAGCAGTACTTC.